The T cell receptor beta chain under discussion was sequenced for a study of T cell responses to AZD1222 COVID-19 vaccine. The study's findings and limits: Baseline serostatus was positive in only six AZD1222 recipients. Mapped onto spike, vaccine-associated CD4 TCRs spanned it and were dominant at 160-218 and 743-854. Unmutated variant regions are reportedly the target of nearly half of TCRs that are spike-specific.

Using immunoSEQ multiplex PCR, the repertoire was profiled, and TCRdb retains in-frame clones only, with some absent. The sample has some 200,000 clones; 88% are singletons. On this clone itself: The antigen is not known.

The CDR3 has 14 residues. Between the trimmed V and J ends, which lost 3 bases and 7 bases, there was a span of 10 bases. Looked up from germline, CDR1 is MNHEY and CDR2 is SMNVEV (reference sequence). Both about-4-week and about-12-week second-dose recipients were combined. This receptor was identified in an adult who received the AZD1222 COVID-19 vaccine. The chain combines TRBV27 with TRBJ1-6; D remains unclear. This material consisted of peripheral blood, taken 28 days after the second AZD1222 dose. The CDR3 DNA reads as TGTGCCAGCAGTTTCGGTCCGGCCAATTCACCCCTCCACTTT. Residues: CASSFGPANSPLHF.